This T cell receptor beta chain is from a study of T cell changes during pregnancy in multiple sclerosis. The V end was cut by 2 bases, the J end by 5 bases, with 9 bases between. The CDR3 sequence is 13 residues long. Germline CDR1 is MNHNS and CDR2 is SASEGT. Only in-frame clones appear in the TCRdb table, and some are missing; sequencing was by immunoSEQ multiplex PCR. The sample shows about 85,000 clones, roughly 90% of them seen only once. The sequence came from a female donor with multiple sclerosis, enrolled in a pregnancy study. The rearrangement joins TRBV6-1 to TRBJ2-5; D uncertain. This material consisted of peripheral blood, taken in the first trimester of pregnancy. For the CDR3, the DNA is TGTGCCAGCAGTGAAATCCGTCGGGAGACCCAGTACTTC. Protein: CASSEIRRETQYF.